The clone carrying this T cell receptor (beta chain) was seen many times. TCR beta VDJ and CDR3 were profiled, and genomic DNA was the template. Via MiXCR, TCRdb re-called the reads, giving one row per CDR3 protein. The table records fewer than 150,000 distinct CDR3 sequences, about 48% of them present only once. This sample was included in a study of CD8+CD57+ T cells in acquired aplastic anemia. V was cut by 2 bases and J by 2 bases, with 10 bases left in between. Germline V gives CDR1 SGHVS, CDR2 FNYEAQ. There are 15 residues in the CDR3. The receptor comes from a human donor in good health, serving as a control. The material sequenced was sorted CD4+, CD8+, or CD8+CD57+ T cells (not recorded which) from PBMCs. The rearrangement joins TRBV7-6 to TRBJ1-3, with D unresolved. CDR3 region: CASSLLGGTGNTIYF. CDR3 sequence (DNA): TGTGCCAGCAGCTTATTGGGAGGCACTGGAAACACCATATATTTT.